The present entry profiles one T cell receptor (beta chain) with its context. Many counts were recorded for this clonotype. The antigen this receptor binds is unknown. Nothing much larger sits one base from this clone, and base qualities are not available. The data originate from a study of regulatory T cells in long-lasting Graves disease (dated by TCRdb to the early 2020s). For context, the study as a whole: Newly diagnosed Graves' disease patients had taken antithyroid drugs for less than 3 months. Persistent Graves' disease patients were compared with newly diagnosed Graves' disease patients by peripheral blood TCR sequencing and RNA sequencing. A total of around 35 samples underwent TCR sequencing, from about 13 patients with persistent Graves' disease and some 20 patients with newly diagnosed Graves' disease. The study took place in China and was registered as a clinical trial.

Study-wide findings and limitations: Peripheral blood alone was examined, since thyroid tissue, which constituted the primary lesion, could not be accessed. TRBV28, TRBJ1-2 and TRBJ2-5 were preferentially used in persistent disease, while TRBV20-1 and TRBJ2-1 were favored in newly diagnosed disease. Sequencing and analysis were restricted to the TCR beta chain. The authors acknowledged the small sample size as a limitation that may reduce accuracy. Persistent Graves' disease patients showed lower TCR Shannon entropy and fewer highly expanded clones than newly diagnosed patients, suggesting clonal expansion. Patients with persistent disease shared more public clonotypes (fewer than 3,000) than newly diagnosed patients did (966).

Libraries were prepared through multiplex PCR. The sequencer listed for this sample is Illumina HiSeq 4000. iRepertoire HTBI primers and Arm-PCR amplification of CDR3 regions were used to construct TCR beta libraries. Before sequencing, the PCR products went through gel purification. Under the source paper's analysis protocol: A total of 62 TRBV and 14 TRBJ segments were identified across samples and were used for gene usage analysis of CDR3 amino acid clonotypes. COPE and FqMerger were used to merge filtered high-quality paired reads into contigs. BLAST was used to align contigs to IMGT TRBV, TRBD and TRBJ reference genes, and CDR3 was defined according to IMGT. Any clonotype with a frequency above 0.1% was classified as a highly expanded clone. Repertoire diversity was measured by Shannon entropy, and V-J evenness by the Gini coefficient. Public clonotypes were defined as clonotypes shared by more than one individual. The public reads were run again by TCRdb, first through fastp at Q25 and then through MiXCR, and only productive beta chains were kept. Here each entry gathers all rows of one CDR3 protein and keeps the most common genes and DNA. None of the V and J calls come from the authors' own analysis; TCRdb made them. The table for this sample lists about half a million distinct CDR3 sequences; around 12% of them were counted only once. The ten biggest clones cover 8% to 10% of the sample.

Looking up the germline V gene yields CDR1 MNHGY and CDR2 SVAAGI. V is cut by 4 bases and J by 4 bases, and the space between the germline ends is 13 bases. The CDR3 covers 14 residues, taking in both the cysteine and the phenylalanine. Of all the DNA, just the CDR3 is kept, 42 bases in frame from base 1. Explained via the paper, the time point label denotes: newly diagnosed GD, antithyroid drugs for less than 3 months. RNA was extracted from PBMCs in TRIzol for both TCR sequencing and RNA sequencing. Graves' disease was diagnosed according to American Thyroid Association guidelines. Recruitment of patients was carried out at an endocrinology department in Xi'an, China. Each patient gave roughly 8.4 milliliters of peripheral blood, collected in an EDTA anticoagulant tube. Ficoll Paque Plus density gradient separation was used to isolate PBMCs, and no further T cell sorting was performed. An Agilent 2100 Bioanalyzer and agarose gel were used to check RNA quality, and a NanoDrop 2000 was used to measure RNA concentration.

This sample was shared with a second study, whose subject was T cells in Graves' hyperthyroidism and ophthalmopathy. That second report states: Stable Graves' hyperthyroidism was defined as no progression to ophthalmopathy during 18 months of follow-up. Hyperthyroidism patients were newly diagnosed, had a disease duration of under 2 months, and were aged 18 to 65 years. Any patient with an uncontrolled infection, another autoimmune disease, pregnancy or lactation was excluded. Diagnoses relied on clinical symptoms, serum thyroxine and TRAb, thyroid ultrasound and orbital computed tomography. The first round of RT-PCR for the TCR CDR3 was performed with the HTBI primer set and the Qiagen OneStep RT-PCR kit. Most expanded thyroid clonotypes (frequency above 0.001) were also found in blood, which suggests that blood repertoires may mirror thyroid immune responses. A model built on a 13 V-J signature distinguished ophthalmopathy from stable hyperthyroidism, reaching approximately 89% sensitivity and approximately 83% specificity in cross-validation and 80%/75% in testing. In validation, the model predicted progression to ophthalmopathy with 55% to 71% sensitivity and about 72% specificity, a median of approximately 6.5 months before onset. A discovery cohort of roughly 100 patients, roughly 45 with Graves' ophthalmopathy and 55 to 60 with stable Graves' hyperthyroidism, was used to find distinguishing TCR V-J signatures. Prospective prediction of ophthalmopathy was tested in an independent validation cohort consisting of some 19 hyperthyroidism patients and approximately 16 patients who later progressed to ophthalmopathy. The roughly 100 discovery patients were randomly split 7:3 into training and test sets. In about six Graves' hyperthyroidism patients, the study also compared T-cell repertoires from thyroid tissue with T-cell repertoires from blood. After blood sampling, hyperthyroidism patients were treated with methimazole at a starting dose of 30 mg daily, and ophthalmopathy patients were treated with high-dose intravenous methylprednisolone. Libraries were constructed in a second round of multiplex PCR, after which size selection and purification were carried out. Libraries were sequenced paired-end with 100 bp reads on an Illumina HiSeq2000. SOAPnuke was used to process the raw data, with reads discarded if the reads contained adapters or uncalled bases, had a mean Phred below 15, or lacked an exact constant-primer or identifier match. COPE v1.2.5 was used to merge the high-quality paired reads, and each unique nucleotide sequence was defined as a clonotype. Clonotypes were aligned to IMGT TRBV, TRBD and TRBJ reference segments using MiTCR v1.1. The analysis was restricted to V-J combinations with a frequency above 0.0001, which together covered 99% to 99.2% of the repertoires. The TCS score was defined as F50 (clonal expansion) divided by E x V (chaos), with BLOSUM62-based TCRdist calculated between CDR3 peptides within each V-J. Welch's t-statistics and random forest reduced 500 to 650 V-J features to 13, which were used in a naive Bayes classifier (R e1071). No statistical method was used to set the sample size in advance, and investigators knew the group allocation. According to the paper, TCR Vbeta CDR3 sequencing was carried out on roughly 130 peripheral blood samples, which came from 40 to 45 ophthalmopathy, some 73 hyperthyroidism and approximately 17 progressor patients.

The sequence derives from a woman aged 25 to 45 with Graves disease. Donor details come from another sample of the same person, matched by shared clones. This specimen was peripheral blood mononuclear cells (PBMCs), taken at new diagnosis, from a patient treated with antithyroid drugs. The sequence is built from TRBV6-9 and TRBJ1-1, with TRBD1 tentatively as D gene (5 bases match). CDR3 region: CASSSGVGGTEAFF. DNA sequence: TGTGCCAGCAGTTCGGGCGTCGGGGGCACTGAAGCTTTCTTT.